This T cell receptor beta chain is from a study of blood T cells in healthy people across ages. CDR1 is SEHNR, CDR2 FQNEAQ, per germline (reference sequence). Trimming took off 1 base at V and 5 bases at J, with 28 bases between the two ends. The CDR3 sequence is 20 residues long. Next came a second PCR, run for roughly 7 to 12 cycles, which used a sample-barcoded 5' primer along with a J-beta primer mix. TCRdb analysed the 5' RACE reads with MiXCR anew, one entry per CDR3 protein. Among 1.5 million to 2 million distinct CDR3 sequences, around 48% were seen once, and the ten largest hold approximately 2.1%.

The source material was blood. This TCR was sampled from a woman in her 40s in good health. This chain links TRBV7-9 with TRBJ2-3; the D gene is possibly TRBD1 (6 bases). The CDR3 bases are TGTGCCAGCAGCTTAGGGGCAGAGGGGGTCCATGGCATTTTCGGAGATACGCAGTATTTT. Translating it yields CASSLGAEGVHGIFGDTQYF.